The 29 T cell receptor beta chains below come from one sample, sequenced in a study of T cell responses to AZD1222 COVID-19 vaccine. Sequenced by immunoSEQ multiplex PCR; TCRdb stores in-frame clones only, minus some. This repertoire shows 95,000 to 100,000 clones, 89% found once; its top ten account for around 1.6%. The sequences come from peripheral blood, collected on day 0 of AZD1222 vaccination. These receptors were taken from an adult in good health.

This chain links TRBV10-1 with TRBJ2-1; TRBD2 aligns across 10 bases. Trimming removed 4 bases from V and 10 bases from J; junction bases left unmatched: 4. The CDR3 consists of 13 residues. Per germline, CDR1 WNHNN and CDR2 SYGVQD (reference sequence). The CDR3 region is CASSANSGGEQFF. The DNA for the CDR3 is TGCGCCAGCAGTGCGAATAGCGGGGGGGAGCAGTTCTTC.

This clone was detected only once. J is TRBJ2-2 and V is TRBV7-9; maybe TRBD2 (5 bases). Germline loops: CDR1 SEHNR, CDR2 FQNEAQ (reference sequence). The CDR3 has 15 amino acids. Trimming took off 4 bases at V and 6 bases at J, with 15 bases between the two ends. The CDR3 loop reads CASSSPVRGPGELFF. As DNA, the CDR3 is TGTGCCAGCAGCTCCCCGGTCCGGGGTCCCGGGGAGCTGTTTTTT.

The sample holds one count of this clone. The J gene is TRBJ2-7, the V gene TRBV5-4; 7 positions match TRBD2. J was trimmed by 3 bases and V by 4 bases; bases with no gene match: 7. This CDR3 contains 14 residues. Germline V gene lookup returns CDR1 SGHNT and CDR2 YYREEE (reference sequence). The CDR3 loop is CASSPGGGGYEQYF. The CDR3 bases are TGTGCCAGCAGCCCTGGGGGGGGAGGCTACGAGCAGTACTTC.

J is TRBJ2-5 and V is TRBV5-1; D is possibly TRBD2 (5 bases). The CDR3 totals 14 residues. V was cut by 1 base and J by 1 base, with 8 bases left in between. Germline CDR1 SGHRS, CDR2 YFSETQ. CDR3 nucleotides: TGCGCCAGCAGCTTGACTAGTTCCCAAGAGACCCAGTACTTC. Its protein is CASSLTSSQETQYF.

The chain employs TRBV6-5 and TRBJ1-2; TRBD1 aligns across 7 bases. The CDR3 totals 14 residues. From germline, CDR1 is MNHEY and CDR2 SVGAGI. V shed 3 bases, J shed 4 bases, and the junction held 5 bases outside the gene matches. The CDR3 DNA is TGTGCCAGCAGTTATCTAGGGGACAGCTATGGCTACACCTTC. It is translated as CASSYLGDSYGYTF.

This clone turned up a few times. The chain combines TRBV30 with TRBJ2-3; the D call may be TRBD1 or TRBD2 (5 bases each). The ends were cut back, 5 bases at V and 2 bases at J, with 17 bases in the middle. Germline CDR1 and CDR2: GTSNPN and SVGIG (reference sequence). The CDR3 runs to 15 residues. The CDR3 loop reads CAWGAGLRNTDTQYF. The CDR3 coding sequence is TGTGCCTGGGGGGCTGGACTTCGAAACACAGATACGCAGTATTTT.

This clone was seen more than once but under ten times. The chain couples TRBV11-3 to TRBJ1-6, with D uncertain. Looked up from germline, CDR1 is SGHNT and CDR2 is YENEEA. This CDR3 is built from 13 residues. Between the trimmed V and J ends, which lost 4 bases and 6 bases, there was a span of 7 bases. CDR3 sequence reads: CASSSSFNSPLHF. The CDR3 region has the DNA TGTGCCAGCAGCTCTAGTTTTAATTCACCCCTCCACTTT.

The chain uses TRBV7-3 and TRBJ1-1; TRBD1 might be the D (6 bases). CDR1 SGHTA and CDR2 FQGTGA come from the germline V gene. V shed 5 bases and J shed 1 base, with 17 bases lying between them. This CDR3 spans 16 amino acids. Here the CDR3 DNA reads TGTGCCAGCAGCATATCGGGACACCCAGGGAACACTGAAGCTTTCTTT. Translation gives CASSISGHPGNTEAFF. The variable domain in full, with the rest retrieved from reference TRBV7-3 and TRBJ1-1, is GAGVSQTPSNKVTEKGKYVELRCDPISGHTALYWYRQSLGQGPEFLIYFQGTGAADDSGLPNDRFFAVRPEGSVSTLKIQRTERGDSAVYLCASSISGHPGNTEAFFGQGTRLTVV.

The chain is built from TRBV3-1 (or the pseudogene TRBV3-2) and TRBJ1-6; D gene unclear. The CDR3 extends over 15 amino acids. The V end was cut by 4 bases, the J end by 10 bases, with 17 bases between. Per the germline V gene, CDR1 is LGHDT and CDR2 is YNNKEL (reference sequence). The CDR3: CASSPGRHQASPLHF. CDR3 bases: TGTGCCAGCAGCCCCGGACGCCACCAAGCCTCACCCCTCCACTTT.

This chain joins TRBV19 and TRBJ1-4; 10 bases match TRBD1. Looked up from germline, CDR1 is LNHDA and CDR2 is SQIVND (reference sequence). The CDR3 extends over 15 amino acids. Trimming removed 5 bases from V and 5 bases from J; junction bases left unmatched: 5. CDR3 sequence: CASSATGQGNEKLFF. The CDR3, as DNA: TGTGCCAGTAGTGCCACGGGACAGGGGAATGAAAAACTGTTTTTT.

J is TRBJ2-7 and V is TRBV2, with 8 positions matching TRBD1. Germline V gives CDR1 SNHLY, CDR2 FYNNEI. The V gene end was trimmed by 6 bases and the J gene end by 0 bases; junction bases not matched to a gene: 4. The CDR3 sequence is 14 residues long. CDR3 sequence (DNA): TGTGCCAGCAGCAGGGACAGGTCCTCCTACGAGCAGTACTTC. This codes for CASSRDRSSYEQYF.

CDR3 in DNA: TGCGCCAGCAGCGCCCAACTAGCGGGGAACACCGGGGAGCTGTTTTTT. It is translated as CASSAQLAGNTGELFF. The chain links TRBV4-3 to TRBJ2-2; 9 nucleotides agree with TRBD2. Losses at the gene ends were 5 bases for V and 1 base for J; bases not matched to a gene: 5. Looked up from germline, CDR1 is LGHNA and CDR2 is YSLEER. This CDR3 contains 16 residues.

This clone was detected only once. The V and J genes are TRBV6-1 and TRBJ1-6; maybe TRBD1 (6 bases). This CDR3 spans 20 amino acids. Germline assignment: CDR1 MNHNS and CDR2 SASEGT. V was trimmed by 2 bases and J by 4 bases, leaving 24 bases between them. CDR3 sequence (DNA): TGTGCCAGCAGTGAATTTTCAGTCGGTCCAGGGGACCCTTATAATTCACCCCTCCACTTT. Translation: CASSEFSVGPGDPYNSPLHF.

The genes are TRBV20-1 and TRBJ1-5; possible D gene TRBD1, 5 bases. The CDR3 is 15 residues long. The germline CDR1 and CDR2 sequences are DFQATT and SNEGSKA (reference sequence). V was clipped by 3 bases and J by 1 base, with 13 bases between them. The CDR3 reads CSASRSRASNQPQHF. The CDR3 DNA reads TGCAGTGCTAGTAGATCCAGGGCCAGCAATCAGCCCCAGCATTTT.

The table lists this clone with a few counts. The chain joins TRBV19 to TRBJ1-2; D gene uncertain. CDR3 size: 14 residues. V was pared by 2 bases and J by 4 bases, with 11 bases between. CDR1 and CDR2 from the germline V gene are LNHDA and SQIVND (reference sequence). The CDR3 reads CASSISRESYGYTF. The CDR3 nucleotides read TGTGCCAGTAGTATATCTAGGGAGAGCTATGGCTACACCTTC.

V usage is TRBV10-3 and J usage is TRBJ1-1, with D unresolved. The CDR3 has 15 amino acids. V lost 2 bases and J 0 bases, leaving 10 bases between the germline ends. Germline CDR1 and CDR2: ENHRY and SYGVKD. The CDR3, as DNA: TGTGCCATCAGTGAGAAGAGGAGACTGAACACTGAAGCTTTCTTT. Amino acid sequence: CAISEKRRLNTEAFF.

The rearrangement links TRBV28 to TRBJ1-3; 7 bases are shared with TRBD1. The CDR3 totals 15 residues. Trimming cost V 5 bases and J 4 bases; bases outside gene matches: 8. Germline V lookup: CDR1 MDHEN, CDR2 SYDVKM. The CDR3 coding sequence is TGTGCCAGCAGTAATACTCCGGGACAGGGAAACACCATATATTTT. Encoded protein: CASSNTPGQGNTIYF.

This chain connects TRBV5-1 to TRBJ2-1; no clear D. Germline V gives CDR1 SGHRS, CDR2 YFSETQ. The CDR3 contains 14 residues. Trimming took 4 bases from V and 7 from J, leaving 15 bases between them. CDR3 bases: TGCGCCAGCAGCCCCTACTCAAGTGGTAATGAGCAGTTCTTC. It is translated as CASSPYSSGNEQFF.

The chain joins TRBV3-1 (or the pseudogene TRBV3-2) to TRBJ2-7; D might be TRBD1 (6 bases). CDR3 length: 13 amino acids. Trimming left V 7 bases short and J 3 bases short, with 13 bases between. The germline gives CDR1 LGHDT, CDR2 YNNKEL (reference sequence). DNA for the CDR3: TGTGCCAGCACCAAGACAGGTGGCTACGAGCAGTACTTC. Translated: CASTKTGGYEQYF.

V usage is TRBV20-1 and J usage is TRBJ1-1, with D possibly being TRBD1 (6 bases). CDR1 and CDR2 (germline): DFQATT, SNEGSKA (reference sequence). This CDR3 contains 14 residues. V was cut by 3 bases and J by 5 bases, with 16 bases left in between. CDR3 loop: CSASHRGARTEAFF. CDR3 in DNA: TGCAGTGCTAGTCATAGGGGGGCGAGAACTGAAGCTTTCTTT.

The chain combines TRBV14 with TRBJ2-7; D is unresolved. The germline V gene encodes CDR1 SGHDN and CDR2 FVKESK. The ends were cut back, 1 base at V and 2 bases at J, with 9 bases in the middle. The CDR3 is 14 residues long. CDR3 sequence: CASSQGLGTYEQYF. The CDR3 coding sequence is TGTGCCAGCAGCCAAGGTCTGGGGACCTACGAGCAGTACTTC. Full variable domain (missing parts from reference TRBV14 and TRBJ2-7): EAGVTQFPSHSVIEKGQTVTLRCDPISGHDNLYWYRRVMGKEIKFLLHFVKESKQDESGMPNNRFLAERTGGTYSTLKVQPAELEDSGVYFCASSQGLGTYEQYFGPGTRLTVT.

This chain links TRBV2 with TRBJ1-5; tentatively, D is TRBD1 (5 bases). Between the trimmed V and J ends, which lost 8 bases and 6 bases, there was a span of 20 bases. CDR1 SNHLY and CDR2 FYNNEI come from the germline V gene. This CDR3 is built from 15 residues. The CDR3 reads CASGSSPGGIQPQHF. The CDR3 region has the DNA TGTGCCAGCGGTTCATCCCCGGGGGGAATTCAGCCCCAGCATTTT.

The chain is built from TRBV28 and TRBJ1-4, with D uncertain. Deletions cut 6 bases from V and 0 bases from J, with 8 bases between. Germline V gene data show CDR1 as MDHEN and CDR2 as SYDVKM. CDR3 length: 14 residues. The CDR3 bases are TGTGCCAGCAGCTGGGCTGCAACTAATGAAAAACTGTTTTTT. Translation gives CASSWAATNEKLFF.

The gene calls are TRBV19 and TRBJ2-1; 10 bases map to TRBD1. Germline CDR1 LNHDA, CDR2 SQIVND (reference sequence). J was trimmed by 4 bases and V by 7 bases; bases with no gene match: 7. The CDR3 runs 15 residues. DNA of the CDR3: TGTGCCAGTATCCGGACAGGGGGGTCTTACAATGAGCAGTTCTTC. It translates to CASIRTGGSYNEQFF.

The CDR3: CASSRQGLTNEKLFF. The CDR3 nucleotides read TGTGCCAGCTCACGACAGGGTTTAACTAATGAAAAACTGTTTTTT. This sequence joins TRBV18 and TRBJ1-4; 7 bases align to TRBD1. The CDR3 is 15 amino acids. V trimming: 4 bases; J trimming: 1 base; junction bases outside the gene matches: 3. The germline CDR1 and CDR2 sequences are KGHSH and LQKENI.

The V call is TRBV18, the J call TRBJ1-1; D not resolved. V gave up 6 bases and J gave up 4 bases, with 6 bases separating them. The CDR3 totals 11 residues. The germline V gene encodes CDR1 KGHSH and CDR2 LQKENI. The CDR3 protein is CASSAGTEAFF. For the CDR3, the DNA is TGTGCCAGCTCCGCAGGCACTGAAGCTTTCTTT.

Concerning this clone: A junction end diverges from the germline sequence, so it may reflect a read error. The rearrangement links TRBV19 to TRBJ2-7, with D possibly called TRBD1 or TRBD2 (5 bases each). Per germline, CDR1 LNHDA and CDR2 SQIVND (reference sequence). The CDR3 has 14 residues. CDR3 loop: CASSMRGPEGARNF. The CDR3 nucleotides are TGTGCCAGTAGTATGAGGGGACCCGAGGGCGCAAGGAACTTC.

This clone has more than one count but fewer than ten. V and J are TRBV3-1 (or the pseudogene TRBV3-2) and TRBJ1-1; 9 bases map to TRBD1. Per germline, CDR1 LGHDT and CDR2 YNNKEL (reference sequence). V dropped 4 bases and J dropped 1; count of bases not matched to a gene: 13. The CDR3 is 18 amino acids. CDR3 amino acids: CASSPGQGRGSGNTEAFF. CDR3 sequence (DNA): TGTGCCAGCAGCCCCGGACAGGGGCGAGGGTCTGGGAACACTGAAGCTTTCTTT.

The rearrangement links TRBV15 to TRBJ2-1, with D uncertain. V shed 1 base and J shed 0 bases, with 4 bases lying between them. Per germline, CDR1 LNHNV and CDR2 YYDKDF (reference sequence). The CDR3 contains 14 residues. The CDR3 here is CATSRANSYNEQFF. CDR3 DNA: TGTGCCACCAGCAGAGCGAACTCCTACAATGAGCAGTTCTTC.